The rows below give T cell receptor beta chains drawn from one sample of a study of TIL therapy for anti-PD-1-resistant metastatic lung cancer. The method was immunoSEQ multiplex PCR; TCRdb's version includes in-frame clones alone and lacks a portion of them. The repertoire holds 54,000 or so clones, more than 60% seen once, with around 1.9% in the top ten. The source was blood, collected at baseline. Every receptor here comes from a person aged 25-80 years with non-small cell lung cancer. Each CDR3 is given with its conserved first and last residue. D genes are given only for firm matches. The size of a clone is reported for some rows only, either as once, few or many, or as a class for expanded clones.

V gene	clone size	D gene	J gene	CDR3 DNA	CDR3 protein
TRBV7-2	NA	NA	TRBJ1-2	TGTGCCAGCAGCGAGAACAGCGCGATCTCTAACTATGGCTACACCTTC	CASSENSAISNYGYTF
TRBV7-3	NA	NA	TRBJ2-1	TGTGCCAGCAGCTTATCTCCTAGCGAGAATGAGCAGTTCTTC	CASSLSPSENEQFF
TRBV9	few	NA	TRBJ1-1	TGTGCCAGCAGCCCTCAAAGGGGGGCGATGAACACTGAAGCTTTCTTT	CASSPQRGAMNTEAFF
TRBV28	NA	TRBD2	TRBJ2-1	TGTGCCAGCAGGCGGACTAGCGGGAGAGTCTACAATGAGCAGTTCTTC	CASRRTSGRVYNEQFF
TRBV25-1	NA	TRBD1	TRBJ2-7	TGTGCCAGCAGACCACTCAATTCACAGGGGGGCTACGAGCAGTACTTC	CASRPLNSQGGYEQYF
TRBV30	NA	NA	TRBJ2-7	TGTGCCTGGGGTGGGGAAGGTAGTAGCTACGAGCAGTACTTC	CAWGGEGSSYEQYF
TRBV19	few	TRBD2	TRBJ2-1	TGTGCCAGTAGTATCGGGGGGGGCTACAATGAGCAGTTCTTC	CASSIGGGYNEQFF
TRBV7-2	few	NA	TRBJ1-1	TGTGCCAGCAGCTTAGCGGTGGCCACTGAAGCTTTCTTT	CASSLAVATEAFF
TRBV12-5	NA	TRBD2	TRBJ2-1	TGTGCTAGTGGCTATGGACTAGCGCTTAATGAGCAGTTCTTC	CASGYGLALNEQFF
TRBV4-1	NA	TRBD1	TRBJ1-5	TGCGCCAGCAGCCAAAATCCGACAGGGGGCAATCAGCCCCAGCATTTT	CASSQNPTGGNQPQHF
TRBV11-2	NA	NA	TRBJ2-7	TGTGCCAGCAGCCCGCGGGGAGTTTCCTACGAGCAGTACTTC	CASSPRGVSYEQYF
TRBV5-1	NA	NA	TRBJ2-2	TGCGCCAGCAGCTTGGGGGGACCGACGAACACCGGGGAGCTGTTTTTT	CASSLGGPTNTGELFF
TRBV28	NA	NA	TRBJ2-7	TGTGCCAGCAGTTTAGAGCGGGAGCAGTACTTC	CASSLEREQYF
TRBV5-6	NA	TRBD1	TRBJ2-7	TGTGCCAGCAGCGGTTTCGGAGCCGGGACAGGGGCTTACGAGCAGTACTTC	CASSGFGAGTGAYEQYF
TRBV18	NA	NA	TRBJ2-5	TGTGCCAGCTCACCTGGATCAGGGGAGACCCAGTACTTC	CASSPGSGETQYF
TRBV20-1	few	NA	TRBJ1-2	TGCAGTGGGCCTCGACTTCATGGCTACACCTTC	CSGPRLHGYTF